This record looks at one TCR beta chain sequence and its context. CDR3 length: 16 amino acids. Germline CDR1 LGHDT, CDR2 YNNKEL (reference sequence). With V trimmed by 3 bases and J by 6 bases, 10 bases remained unmatched. Method: immunoSEQ multiplex PCR; TCRdb's copy keeps in-frame clones and lacks some. The table shows about 140,000 clones, with 85% to 95% occurring only once. The data are from a study of control samples from healthy donors and cancer patients. This chain links TRBV3-1 (or the pseudogene TRBV3-2) with TRBJ1-5, with 8 bases that match TRBD1. The TCR sequence derives from a man in his forties in good health. The material sequenced was blood. In DNA, the CDR3 is TGTGCCAGCAGCCAGGCCGGGACAGGAGTCCCTCAGCCCCAGCATTTT. Its translation is CASSQAGTGVPQPQHF.